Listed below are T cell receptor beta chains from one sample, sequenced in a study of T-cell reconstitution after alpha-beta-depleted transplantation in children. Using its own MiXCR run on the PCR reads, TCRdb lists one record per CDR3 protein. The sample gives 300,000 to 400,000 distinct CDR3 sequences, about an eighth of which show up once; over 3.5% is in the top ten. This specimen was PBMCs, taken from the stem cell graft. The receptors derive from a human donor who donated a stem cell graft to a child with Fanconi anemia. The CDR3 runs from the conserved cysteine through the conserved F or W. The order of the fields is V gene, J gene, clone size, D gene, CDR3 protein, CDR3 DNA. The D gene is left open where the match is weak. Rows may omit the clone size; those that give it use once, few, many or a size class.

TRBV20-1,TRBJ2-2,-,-,CSAHPPNRGELFF,TGCAGTGCTCATCCCCCCAACCGAGGGGAGCTGTTTTTT
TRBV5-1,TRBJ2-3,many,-,CASSYLLSTDTQYF,TGCGCCAGCAGCTACCTATTGAGCACAGATACGCAGTATTTT
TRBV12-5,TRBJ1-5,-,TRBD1,CASGTGTDQPQHF,TGTGCTAGTGGGACAGGGACTGATCAGCCCCAGCATTTT
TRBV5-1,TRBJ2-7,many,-,CASSLDKQNNPYEQYF,TGCGCCAGCAGCTTGGACAAGCAGAATAATCCCTACGAGCAGTACTTC
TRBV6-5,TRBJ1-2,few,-,CASSPPGGSYGYTF,TGTGCCAGCAGTCCCCCGGGGGGCAGCTATGGCTACACCTTC
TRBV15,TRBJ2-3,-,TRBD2,CATSRTTSGVTDTQYF,TGTGCCACCAGCAGAACGACTAGCGGGGTTACAGATACGCAGTATTTT
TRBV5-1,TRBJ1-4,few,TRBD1,CASREGALTNEKLFF,TGCGCCAGCAGAGAGGGGGCATTGACTAATGAAAAACTGTTTTTT
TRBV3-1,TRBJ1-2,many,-,CASSPRGGGYTF,TGTGCCAGCAGCCCACGGGGAGGCGGCTACACCTTC
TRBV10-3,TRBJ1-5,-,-,CAISTGNQPQHF,TGTGCCATCTCGACAGGAAATCAGCCCCAGCATTTT
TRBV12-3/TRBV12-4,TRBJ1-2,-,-,CASRSTGSSGYTF,TGTGCCAGCAGATCAACAGGGTCGAGTGGCTACACCTTC
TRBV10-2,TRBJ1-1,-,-,CASSPIGQMNTEAFF,TGCGCCAGCAGTCCCATTGGACAGATGAACACTGAAGCTTTCTTT
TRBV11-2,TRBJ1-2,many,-,CASSPTSGRYGYTF,TGTGCCAGCAGCCCAACATCAGGGCGGTATGGCTACACCTTC
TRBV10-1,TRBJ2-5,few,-,CASSLGGDQETQYF,TGCGCCAGCAGTCTTGGCGGGGACCAAGAGACCCAGTACTTC
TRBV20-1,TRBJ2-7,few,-,CSARPQISGAISSYEQYF,TGCAGTGCTAGACCTCAGATCTCAGGGGCCATAAGCTCCTACGAGCAGTACTTC
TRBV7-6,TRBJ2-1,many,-,CASSLVRAAEQFF,TGTGCCAGCAGCTTAGTGAGGGCCGCTGAGCAGTTCTTC
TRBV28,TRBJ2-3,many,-,CASSQGGIAQYF,TGTGCCAGCAGTCAGGGTGGGATCGCGCAGTATTTT
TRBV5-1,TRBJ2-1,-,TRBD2,CASSFMTSGARNEQFF,TGCGCCAGCAGCTTCATGACTAGCGGGGCGAGGAATGAGCAGTTCTTC
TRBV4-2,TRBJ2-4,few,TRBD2,CASSLGGGRGNIQYF,TGTGCCAGCAGCCTAGGAGGAGGGAGGGGAAACATTCAGTACTTC
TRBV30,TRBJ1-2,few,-,CAWSPMTASYGYTF,TGTGCCTGGAGTCCCATGACAGCTTCCTATGGCTACACCTTC
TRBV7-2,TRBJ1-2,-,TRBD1,CASSLAGTDSGYTF,TGTGCCAGCAGCTTAGCAGGGACAGACAGTGGCTACACCTTC
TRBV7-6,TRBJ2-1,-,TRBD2,CASSLVGLAGASANGEQFF,TGTGCCAGCAGCTTAGTAGGGCTAGCGGGGGCCTCGGCTAACGGTGAGCAGTTCTTC
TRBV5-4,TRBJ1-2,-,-,CASSRLTGASYGYTF,TGTGCCAGCAGCAGGCTAACAGGAGCCTCCTATGGCTACACCTTC
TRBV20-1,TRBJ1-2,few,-,CSATPGSGYGYTF,TGCAGTGCGACTCCGGGCAGCGGCTATGGCTACACCTTC
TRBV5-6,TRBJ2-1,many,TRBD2,CASSWTSDAQQFF,TGTGCCAGCAGCTGGACTAGCGACGCGCAGCAGTTCTTC
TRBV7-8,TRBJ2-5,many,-,CASSLAPGRGETQYF,TGTGCCAGCAGCTTAGCACCGGGACGGGGGGAGACCCAGTACTTC
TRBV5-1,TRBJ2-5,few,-,CASSLIPASETQYF,TGCGCCAGCAGCTTGATTCCGGCAAGCGAGACCCAGTACTTC
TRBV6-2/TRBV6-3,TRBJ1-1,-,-,CASSYTGSTEAFF,TGTGCCAGCAGTTACACGGGGTCCACTGAAGCTTTCTTT
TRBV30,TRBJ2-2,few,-,CAWSFGIGELFF,TGTGCCTGGAGTTTTGGGATTGGGGAGCTGTTTTTT
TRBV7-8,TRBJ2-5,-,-,CASSRSMVQETQYF,TGTGCCAGCAGCCGCAGTATGGTCCAAGAGACCCAGTACTTC
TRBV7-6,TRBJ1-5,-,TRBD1,CASSGQEFNQPQHF,TGTGCCAGCAGCGGACAGGAGTTCAATCAGCCCCAGCATTTT
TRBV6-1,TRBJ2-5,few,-,CASKTEETQYF,TGTGCCAGCAAAACTGAAGAGACCCAGTACTTC
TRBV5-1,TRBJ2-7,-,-,CASSLESASYEQYF,TGCGCCAGCAGCTTGGAATCAGCCTCCTACGAGCAGTACTTC
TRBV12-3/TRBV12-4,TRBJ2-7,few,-,CASSLGGTLLEQYF,TGTGCCAGCAGTCTTGGCGGGACTTTGCTCGAGCAGTACTTC
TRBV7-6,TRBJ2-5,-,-,CASSSWTIQETQYF,TGTGCCAGCAGCTCATGGACTATCCAAGAGACCCAGTACTTC
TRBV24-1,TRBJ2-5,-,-,CATSDPRDAHETQYF,TGTGCCACCAGTGACCCAAGGGACGCGCACGAGACCCAGTACTTC
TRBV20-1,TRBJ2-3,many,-,CSAREPNGDTQYF,TGCAGTGCTAGAGAACCAAATGGAGATACGCAGTATTTT
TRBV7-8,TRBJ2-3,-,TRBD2,CASSQGAGLGTQYF,TGTGCCAGCAGCCAGGGAGCAGGACTAGGTACGCAGTATTTT
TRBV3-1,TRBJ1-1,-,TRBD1,CASSPGQRINTEAFF,TGTGCCAGCAGCCCGGGACAGCGAATTAACACTGAAGCTTTCTTT
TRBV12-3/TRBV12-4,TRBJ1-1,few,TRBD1,CASSVTGEGTEAFF,TGTGCCAGCAGCGTCACAGGGGAGGGCACTGAAGCTTTCTTT
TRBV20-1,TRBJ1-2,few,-,CSARDLDSGVYGYTF,TGCAGTGCTAGAGATCTGGACAGTGGCGTCTATGGCTACACCTTC
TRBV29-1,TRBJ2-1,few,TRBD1,CSVPQVGTGSINEQFF,TGCAGCGTTCCCCAAGTAGGGACAGGGAGTATCAATGAGCAGTTCTTC
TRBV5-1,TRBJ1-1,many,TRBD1,CASSFQGAANTEAFF,TGCGCCAGCAGCTTTCAGGGGGCGGCGAACACTGAAGCTTTCTTT
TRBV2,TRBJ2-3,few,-,CASSPGPPNQDTQYF,TGTGCCAGCAGTCCTGGTCCGCCAAATCAGGATACGCAGTATTTT
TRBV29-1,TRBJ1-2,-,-,CSVSTGTPNGGYTF,TGCAGCGTTTCCACAGGGACTCCAAACGGTGGCTACACCTTC
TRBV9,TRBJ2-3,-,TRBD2,CASSVGRGASTDTQYF,TGTGCCAGCAGCGTAGGGCGGGGGGCTAGCACAGATACGCAGTATTTT
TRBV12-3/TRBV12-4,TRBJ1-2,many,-,CASSYGQNYGYTF,TGTGCCAGCAGTTACGGACAAAACTATGGCTACACCTTC
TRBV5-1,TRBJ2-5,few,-,CASSRGTHQETQYF,TGCGCCAGCAGTAGGGGGACTCACCAAGAGACCCAGTACTTC